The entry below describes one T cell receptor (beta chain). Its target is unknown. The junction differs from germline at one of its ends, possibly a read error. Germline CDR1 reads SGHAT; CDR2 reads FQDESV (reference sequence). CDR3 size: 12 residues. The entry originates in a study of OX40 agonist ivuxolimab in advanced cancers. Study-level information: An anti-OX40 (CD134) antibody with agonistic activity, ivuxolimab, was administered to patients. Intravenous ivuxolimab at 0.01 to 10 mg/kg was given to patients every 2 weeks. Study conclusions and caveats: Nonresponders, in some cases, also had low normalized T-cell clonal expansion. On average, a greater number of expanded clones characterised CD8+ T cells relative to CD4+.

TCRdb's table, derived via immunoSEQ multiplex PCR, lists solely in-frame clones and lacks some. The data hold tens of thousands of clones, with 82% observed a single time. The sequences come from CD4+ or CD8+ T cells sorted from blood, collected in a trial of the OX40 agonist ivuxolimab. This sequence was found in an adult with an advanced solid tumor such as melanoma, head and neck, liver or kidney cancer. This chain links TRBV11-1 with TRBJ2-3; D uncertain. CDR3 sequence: CASSFSTDTQYF. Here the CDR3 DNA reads TGTGCCAGCAGCTTTAGCACTGATACGCAGTATTTT.